This note documents a single T cell receptor (beta chain) sequence. Compared with germline, one end of the junction differs, possibly owing to a read error. The germline V gene has CDR1 MNHEY and CDR2 SMNVEV (reference sequence). The CDR3 has 14 amino acids. Primers for the PCR totalled 60 Vbeta and 13 Jbeta. TCRdb's table, derived via immunoSEQ multiplex PCR, lists solely in-frame clones and lacks some. The profile shows under 150,000 clones, about 81% of them singletons. The record originates from a study of cytomegalovirus exposure and HLA in healthy donors. The sample consisted of PBMCs. V gene TRBV27 combines with J gene TRBJ2-5; perhaps TRBD1 as D (6 bases). This TCR derives from a woman aged 50 to 60 in good health and CMV-seropositive. CDR3 nucleotides: TGTGCCAGCAGTTTATCGACAGGACAAGAGGCCCAGTACTTC. This gives the protein CASSLSTGQEAQYF.